A single sample is the source of the 6 T cell receptor beta chains below, sequenced in a study of blood T cell repertoires in COVID-19. Measured with immunoSEQ multiplex PCR; TCRdb has only the in-frame clones, and not every one. Counted here are approximately 170,000 clones, under 90% occurring once; the ten biggest clones make up roughly 7.3%. The sample was PBMCs or T cells enriched from blood (not recorded which). These receptors were taken from a woman between 50 and 59 years old who had recovered from COVID-19.

The V gene is TRBV19, the J gene TRBJ2-4; TRBD1 matches 10 bases. The V and J ends lost 2 bases and 9 bases, in that order; junction bases with no gene match: 10. The CDR3 is 16 residues long. Germline V gene sequence: CDR1 LNHDA, CDR2 SQIVND (reference sequence). In DNA form, the CDR3 reads TGTGCCAGTAGTATACCCCTCTCGGGACAGGGGAGCATTCAGTACTTC. Residues: CASSIPLSGQGSIQYF.

The chain couples TRBV6-5 to TRBJ1-3; D gene unclear. V gave up 8 bases and J gave up 0 bases, with 8 bases separating them. The CDR3 is 13 amino acids. Germline loops: CDR1 MNHEY, CDR2 SVGAGI. Here the CDR3 reads CASYEVSGNTIYF. CDR3 bases: TGTGCCAGCTACGAGGTCTCTGGAAACACCATATATTTT.

This chain joins TRBV2 and TRBJ1-5, with unresolved D. The length of the CDR3 is 14 residues. V dropped 5 bases and J dropped 6 bases, with 14 bases sitting between them. CDR1 SNHLY and CDR2 FYNNEI come from the germline V gene. CDR3 sequence: CASSLKPGPQPQHF. As DNA, the CDR3 is TGTGCCAGCAGTTTGAAGCCAGGCCCTCAGCCCCAGCATTTT.

V gene TRBV7-9 combines with J gene TRBJ1-4, with 7 bases fitting TRBD1. The germline gives CDR1 SEHNR, CDR2 FQNEAQ (reference sequence). V shed 2 bases, J shed 0 bases, and the junction held 6 bases outside the gene matches. CDR3 length equals 17 residues. CDR3 DNA: TGTGCCAGCAGCTTAAAGGGGGCGCGGGCAACTAATGAAAAACTGTTTTTT. It specifies CASSLKGARATNEKLFF.

The chain has TRBV3-1 (or the pseudogene TRBV3-2) and TRBJ1-1; D remains unclear. V was pared by 1 base and J by 4 bases, with 10 bases between. The germline gives CDR1 LGHDT, CDR2 YNNKEL (reference sequence). The CDR3 is 14 residues long. The CDR3 protein is CASSQAGYGTEAFF. As DNA, the CDR3 is TGTGCCAGCAGCCAAGCAGGATACGGCACTGAAGCTTTCTTT.

The chain carries TRBV5-4 and TRBJ2-1; TRBD2 might be the D (6 bases). Germline loops: CDR1 SGHNT, CDR2 YYREEE (reference sequence). This CDR3 is built from 15 residues. Trimming shortened V by 2 bases and J by 1 base, and 10 bases separated the two germline ends. CDR3 nucleotides: TGTGCCAGCAGCTTTACTAGCTTGTCCTACAATGAGCAGTTCTTC. Residues: CASSFTSLSYNEQFF.